This T cell receptor (beta chain) was identified in a study of T cells in Graves' hyperthyroidism and ophthalmopathy. Study in general: Peripheral blood was obtained at initial diagnosis, preceding any treatment.

V lost 7 bases to trimming and J lost 4 bases, with 20 bases between them. The CDR3 is 15 amino acids. The germline gives CDR1 SQVTM, CDR2 ANQGSEA. Regions amplified from RNA transcripts were the TCR beta CDR3 regions. An initial round of RT-PCR targeting the TCR CDR3 relied on the HTBI primer set. TCRdb reprocessed the multiplex PCR reads with MiXCR, giving one entry per CDR3 protein. The data show under 500,000 distinct CDR3 sequences, over 12% seen once. This clonotype was detected a few times. The cohort's ophthalmopathy patients, a group with duration under 3 months, had a Clinical Activity Score of at least 3 and a NOSPECS grade of at least 4. The PBMCs had their origin in around 9.1 ml of fresh peripheral blood.

The sequenced sample consisted of blood. The TCR was taken from a man aged 45-60 years with Graves' ophthalmopathy. V and J are TRBV29-1 and TRBJ2-1, with a weak D call TRBD2 (6 bases). CDR3 sequence reads: CSAEPAGPTYNEQFF. As DNA, the CDR3 is TGCAGCGCCGAACCGGCGGGACCAACGTACAATGAGCAGTTCTTC.